What follows are 15 T cell receptor beta chains derived from one specimen sequenced in a study of blood T cell repertoires in COVID-19. TCRdb keeps only in-frame clones here, not all; method: immunoSEQ multiplex PCR. The sample has 81,000 or so clones, over 75% seen once; the top ten hold less than 15%. Source material: peripheral blood. The receptors shown here come from a human donor in a cohort sampled during active COVID-19.

This clone was counted between two and nine times. The same CDR3 also results from other DNA sequences found in this sample. This rearrangement joins TRBV5-1 to TRBJ1-1; maybe TRBD1 (5 bases). The V gene lost 4 bases and the J gene lost 1 base, with 8 bases spanning the gap. The CDR3 runs to 13 residues. The germline V gene has CDR1 SGHRS and CDR2 YFSETQ. As DNA, the CDR3 is TGCGCCAGCAGCCTCCAGGGGAACACTGAAGCTTTCTTT. Its translation is CASSLQGNTEAFF.

This clone was found once. The J gene is TRBJ2-7, the V gene TRBV28; tentatively, D is TRBD1 (6 bases). Germline-derived CDR1 and CDR2 are MDHEN and SYDVKM. V dropped 5 bases and J dropped 2 bases, with 16 bases sitting between them. CDR3 size: 15 residues. The CDR3 is CASSDPGHLTYEQYF. The CDR3 DNA is TGTGCCAGCAGTGATCCGGGACACCTGACCTACGAGCAGTACTTC.

The rearrangement links TRBV7-2 to TRBJ2-5; no firm D call. CDR3 length equals 12 residues. Trimming took off 1 base at V and 7 bases at J, with 7 bases between the two ends. The germline gives CDR1 SGHTA, CDR2 FQGNSA. The CDR3 is CASSLERATQYF. The DNA for the CDR3 is TGTGCCAGCAGCTTAGAGCGTGCGACCCAGTACTTC.

The V gene is TRBV6-2 or TRBV6-3, the J gene TRBJ2-1; 10 nucleotides agree with TRBD2. The germline V gene encodes CDR1 MNHEY and CDR2 SVGEGT. Unmatched junction bases numbered 16, after V lost 5 bases and J lost 9 bases. The CDR3 loop spans 17 amino acids. The CDR3 loop is CASSPLSLSGGAGEQFF. The DNA for the CDR3 is TGTGCCAGCAGTCCCCTTAGTTTGAGCGGGGGGGCTGGTGAGCAGTTCTTC.

The chain is built from TRBV12-3 or TRBV12-4 and TRBJ1-1; D remains ambiguous. The CDR3 has 12 amino acids. V was cut by 9 bases and J by 5 bases, with 13 bases left in between. The CDR3 DNA reads as TGTGCCAGACGGTCGTCGGGGACTGAAGCTTTCTTT. It codes for CARRSSGTEAFF.

This chain joins TRBV5-4 and TRBJ1-6; tentatively, D is TRBD1 (6 bases). The germline CDR1 and CDR2 sequences are SGHNT and YYREEE (reference sequence). The germline V and J ends were trimmed by 4 bases and 7 bases, with 18 bases remaining between them. There are 16 residues in the CDR3. The CDR3 region has the DNA TGTGCCAGCAGCGTGGGTGGGGGCCCGATGAATTCACCCCTCCACTTT. It is translated as CASSVGGGPMNSPLHF.

The rearrangement uses TRBV5-4 and TRBJ2-5, with 7 bases identical to TRBD2. Germline trimming cut 2 bases from V and 4 bases from J; bases unmatched to any gene: 11. Germline values: CDR1 SGHNT, CDR2 YYREEE (reference sequence). CDR3 size: 16 residues. The CDR3: CASSFSLNWGGETQYF. CDR3 DNA: TGTGCCAGCAGCTTCTCCCTTAATTGGGGGGGAGAGACCCAGTACTTC.

This chain uses TRBV4-1 with TRBJ2-6; weak D call: TRBD1 (5 bases). Germline V gene sequence: CDR1 MGHRA, CDR2 YSYEKL. V lost 2 bases to trimming and J lost 4 bases, with 9 bases between them. The CDR3 covers 15 residues. Here the CDR3 DNA reads TGCGCCAGCAGCCAACAGGGTGGAGGGGCCAACGTCCTGACTTTC. It translates to CASSQQGGGANVLTF.

This chain links TRBV5-1 with TRBJ2-1; 11 bases fit TRBD2. The CDR3 covers 15 residues. J was trimmed by 7 bases and V by 2 bases; bases with no gene match: 5. Germline CDR1 SGHRS, CDR2 YFSETQ. In nucleotides, the CDR3 is TGCGCCAGCAGCTTTAGCGGGGGGGCGCGGAATGAGCAGTTCTTC. It translates to CASSFSGGARNEQFF.

The V call is TRBV7-2, the J call TRBJ2-1; 15 positions agree with TRBD2. The CDR3 runs to 15 residues. Germline assignment: CDR1 SGHTA and CDR2 FQGNSA. V was clipped by 3 bases and J by 10 bases; unmatched bases: 4. In DNA, the CDR3 is TGTGCCAGCAGCTTTGGACTAGCGGGGGGGATCGAGCAGTTCTTC. Translation: CASSFGLAGGIEQFF.

The chain joins TRBV7-8 to TRBJ1-6; 9 bases fit TRBD1. This CDR3 is 11 amino acids long. Germline-derived CDR1 and CDR2 are SGHVS and FQNEAQ. V lost 5 bases, J lost 14 bases, and 1 base stayed unmatched. Here the CDR3 DNA reads TGTGCCAGCAGCGACAGGGGGGCCCTCCACTTT. Protein product: CASSDRGALHF.

This chain uses TRBV10-3 with TRBJ2-7, with TRBD1 matching over 11 bases. The CDR3 covers 15 residues. V shed 0 bases, J shed 6 bases, and the junction held 4 bases outside the gene matches. Germline V gene lookup returns CDR1 ENHRY and CDR2 SYGVKD. CDR3 sequence reads: CAISESGTGGGEQYF. Here the CDR3 DNA reads TGTGCCATCAGTGAGTCGGGGACAGGGGGAGGCGAGCAGTACTTC.

The V call is TRBV7-6, the J call TRBJ2-5; D call uncertain. Trimming left V 1 base short and J 8 bases short, with 5 bases between. Germline loops: CDR1 SGHVS, CDR2 FNYEAQ. The CDR3 loop spans 11 amino acids. The CDR3 sequence: CASSLGGTQYF. Written as DNA, the CDR3 is TGTGCCAGCAGCTTAGGAGGCACCCAGTACTTC. Full variable domain (missing parts from reference TRBV7-6 and TRBJ2-5): GAGVSQSPRYKVTKRGQDVALRCDPISGHVSLYWYRQALGQGPEFLTYFNYEAQQDKSGLPNDRFSAERPEGSISTLTIQRTEQRDSAMYRCASSLGGTQYFGPGTRLLVL.

V and J are TRBV30 and TRBJ2-7; D not resolved. V lost 7 bases and J 0 bases, leaving 10 bases between the germline ends. This CDR3 has 12 residues. Germline CDR1 and CDR2: GTSNPN and SVGIG (reference sequence). The CDR3 sequence is CASSFSSYEQYF. CDR3 nucleotide sequence: TGTGCCTCCTCTTTCAGCTCCTACGAGCAGTACTTC.

This sequence joins TRBV5-6 and TRBJ1-5, with no clear D. V lost 1 base, J lost 6 bases, and 14 bases lay in between. Germline CDR1 is SGHDT and CDR2 is YYEEEE. The CDR3 runs to 15 residues. CDR3 sequence reads: CASSLFSGVIQPQHF. DNA of the CDR3: TGTGCCAGCAGCTTGTTTTCCGGGGTGATTCAGCCCCAGCATTTT.